A single sample is the source of the 24 T cell receptor beta chains below, sequenced in a study of T cell repertoires in cytomegalovirus infection. TCRdb analysed the reads with MiXCR anew, one entry per CDR3 protein. The sample has more than 250,000 distinct CDR3 sequences, around 25% seen once; the top ten hold roughly 15%. These receptors lack a known antigen. The source material was cultured PBMCs, sampled from culture after CMV antigen stimulation. Receptors originate from a human donor in good health (CMV status not recorded). Some clones in this sample may be carry-over from other donors' samples.

This clonotype was observed at least ten times. The chain combines TRBV7-8 with TRBJ2-3; no clear D gene. Germline CDR1 SGHVS, CDR2 FQNEAQ. Trimming took off 5 bases at V and 0 bases at J, with 12 bases between the two ends. This CDR3 spans 15 amino acids. CDR3: CASSTPFESTDTQYF. In DNA form, the CDR3 reads TGTGCCAGCAGCACTCCTTTCGAAAGCACAGATACGCAGTATTTT.

This clonotype was counted only a few times. This chain links TRBV10-3 with TRBJ2-1, with 10 bases fitting TRBD2. The germline gives CDR1 ENHRY, CDR2 SYGVKD. CDR3 length: 16 residues. V lost 6 bases, J lost 4 bases, and 9 bases stayed unmatched. CDR3 sequence: CAIRNSGTSAYNEQFF. The CDR3 DNA reads TGTGCCATCAGAAACTCCGGGACTAGCGCTTACAATGAGCAGTTCTTC.

This sequence joins TRBV27 and TRBJ2-5; the D is unclear. The CDR3 runs to 17 residues. Germline values: CDR1 MNHEY, CDR2 SMNVEV (reference sequence). The ends were cut back, 0 bases at V and 5 bases at J, with 19 bases in the middle. The CDR3, as DNA: TGTGCCAGCAGTTTATCTAGGGTGGTCGGAGTTCCGGAGACCCAGTACTTC. Residues: CASSLSRVVGVPETQYF.

This clonotype was found a few times. The chain uses TRBV2 and TRBJ2-5; D not resolved. Per the germline V gene, CDR1 is SNHLY and CDR2 is FYNNEI. The CDR3 has 10 residues. Trimming shortened V by 2 bases and J by 11 bases, and 6 bases separated the two germline ends. CDR3 DNA: TGTGCCAGCAGTGAAAGGCAACAGTACTTC. It encodes CASSERQQYF.

The CDR3 spells CASSQVEGRGGRGQFF. CDR3 bases: TGTGCCAGCAGCCAAGTAGAAGGGAGGGGGGGGCGTGGGCAGTTCTTC. This chain connects TRBV4-2 to TRBJ2-1; a weak D match, TRBD2 (7 bases). Trimming removed 1 base from V and 12 bases from J, with 22 bases in between. The CDR3 consists of 16 residues. Per the germline V gene, CDR1 is LGHNA and CDR2 is YNFKEQ.

The chain combines TRBV19 with TRBJ1-5; TRBD1 matches 8 bases. J was trimmed by 6 bases and V by 1 base; bases with no gene match: 5. Germline V gene lookup returns CDR1 LNHDA and CDR2 SQIVND (reference sequence). The CDR3 spans 15 residues. The CDR3 protein is CASSIGSRGPQPQHF. The CDR3 DNA is TGTGCCAGTAGTATAGGAAGCAGGGGGCCTCAGCCCCAGCATTTT.

At least ten counts were recorded for this clonotype. This chain links TRBV7-2 with TRBJ1-5; D may be TRBD1 (5 bases). The ends were cut back, 4 bases at V and 9 bases at J, with 10 bases in the middle. CDR1 and CDR2 from the germline V gene are SGHTA and FQGNSA. The CDR3 covers 12 residues. CDR3: CASSSGTGPQHF. The CDR3 nucleotides are TGTGCCAGCAGCTCCGGGACGGGGCCCCAGCATTTT.

CDR3 sequence (DNA): TGTGCCAGCAGCCCCCAGGGAGGACTAGCGCCAGATACGCAGTATTTT. Translating gives CASSPQGGLAPDTQYF. The chain combines TRBV7-9 with TRBJ2-3, with TRBD2 identical over 9 bases. The CDR3 consists of 16 residues. CDR1 is SEHNR and CDR2 is FQNEAQ in the germline V gene (reference sequence). Trimming removed 5 bases from V and 4 bases from J; junction bases left unmatched: 10.

This sequence joins TRBV7-7 and TRBJ1-2; 12 bases are shared with TRBD1. V shed 6 bases, J shed 3 bases, and the junction held 14 bases outside the gene matches. The CDR3 has 18 residues. Germline lookup yields CDR1 SSHAT and CDR2 FNYEAQ (reference sequence). CDR3 in DNA: TGTGCCAGCAGTAGGGACAGGGGGCGGACTATGGCTGACTATGGCTACACCTTC. Translation: CASSRDRGRTMADYGYTF.

This clonotype was seen repeatedly, ten times or more. The chain carries TRBV3-1 and TRBJ1-1, with 9 positions matching TRBD1. This CDR3 region has 13 residues. Losses at the gene ends were 11 bases for V and 10 bases for J; bases not matched to a gene: 14. CDR1 is LGHDT and CDR2 is YNNKEL in the germline V gene (reference sequence). CDR3 coding DNA: TGTGCCGGAAAAACGGGACAGGGAGGGCGAGCTTTCTTT. This translates into CAGKTGQGGRAFF.

This clonotype occurred many times. The chain has TRBV7-2 and TRBJ1-1, with no clear D. The germline CDR1 and CDR2 sequences are SGHTA and FQGNSA. This CDR3 is built from 15 residues. V was shortened by 8 bases and J by 1 base, with 17 bases between the two germline ends. The CDR3, as DNA: TGTGCCAGCGGCTATCTAACGAGGCGGAACACTGAAGCTTTCTTT. This sequence encodes CASGYLTRRNTEAFF.

As concerns this clonotype: A junction boundary mismatches the germline segment, possibly from a read error. This chain uses TRBV20-1 with TRBJ2-1; D is ambiguous. The CDR3 covers 15 residues. Per the germline V gene, CDR1 is DFQATT and CDR2 is SNEGSKA (reference sequence). Written as DNA, the CDR3 is TGCAGTGCGCCCCAAAAATCAAGCTCCCACAATGAGCAGTTCTTC. Translation gives CSAPQKSSSHNEQFF.

This clonotype was seen ten or more times. The chain employs TRBV7-2 and TRBJ1-2, with no clear D. The CDR3 spans 14 residues. The ends were cut back, 4 bases at V and 4 bases at J, with 13 bases in the middle. Germline V gene data show CDR1 as SGHTA and CDR2 as FQGNSA. CDR3 loop: CASSSRGWGYGYTF. The CDR3 DNA reads TGTGCCAGCAGCTCCCGGGGTTGGGGCTATGGCTACACCTTC.

This clonotype was seen repeatedly, ten times or more. V is TRBV25-1 and J is TRBJ2-1, with 13 bases that match TRBD2. CDR1 MGHDK and CDR2 SYGVNS come from the germline V gene. The CDR3 runs 14 residues. V dropped 10 bases and J dropped 10; count of bases not matched to a gene: 10. The CDR3 here is CATGGLAGAWEQFF. CDR3 bases: TGTGCCACCGGAGGACTAGCGGGAGCGTGGGAGCAGTTCTTC.

There are a few counts of this clonotype. The V call is TRBV20-1, the J call TRBJ2-1; 7 bases are a match to TRBD2. The CDR3 runs 15 residues. The ends lost 0 bases at V and 8 bases at J; junction bases unmatched: 10. CDR1 is DFQATT and CDR2 is SNEGSKA in the germline V gene (reference sequence). CDR3 region: CSARDLREPTHEQFF. The CDR3 nucleotides are TGCAGTGCTAGAGACTTGCGGGAGCCGACTCATGAGCAGTTCTTC.

This clonotype occurred a few times. This rearrangement joins TRBV7-9 to TRBJ2-1, with D tentatively TRBD2 (5 bases). Trimming left V 3 bases short and J 6 bases short, with 12 bases between. CDR1 is SEHNR, CDR2 FQNEAQ, per germline (reference sequence). The CDR3 has 14 residues. The CDR3 spells CASSLGSSLNEQFF. As DNA, the CDR3 is TGTGCCAGCAGCTTGGGGAGTTCCCTCAATGAGCAGTTCTTC.

This clonotype turned up a few times. This CDR3 is CASSWRQVADTNTGELFF. CDR3 sequence (DNA): TGCGCCAGCAGCTGGAGACAGGTAGCGGATACGAACACCGGGGAGCTGTTTTTT. The chain carries TRBV5-1 and TRBJ2-2, with D perhaps assigned TRBD1 or TRBD2 (6 bases each). V was clipped by 3 bases and J by 0 bases, with 18 bases between them. Germline lookup yields CDR1 SGHRS and CDR2 YFSETQ. This CDR3 contains 18 residues. The full variable domain, with the rest looked up from reference TRBV5-1 and TRBJ2-2, is KAGVTQTPRYLIKTRGQQVTLSCSPISGHRSVSWYQQTPGQGLQFLFEYFSETQRNKGNFPGRFSGRQFSNSRSEMNVSTLELGDSALYLCASSWRQVADTNTGELFFGEGSRLTVL.

There are many counts of this clonotype. V gene TRBV7-2 combines with J gene TRBJ2-3; D might be TRBD2 (7 bases). V shed 1 base and J shed 1 base, with 24 bases lying between them. This CDR3 spans 20 amino acids. Germline V gene sequence: CDR1 SGHTA, CDR2 FQGNSA. CDR3 amino acids: CASSLVPASGGGFGTDTQYF. Written as DNA, the CDR3 is TGTGCCAGCAGCTTAGTCCCAGCTAGCGGAGGGGGGTTCGGCACAGATACGCAGTATTTT.

Worth noting for this clonotype: One base away lies a much larger clone, so this may be a sequencing read error. This CDR3 reads CASRGPDRASNYGYTF. For the CDR3, the DNA is TGTGCCAGCAGGGGACCAGACAGGGCGTCTAACTATGGCTACACCTTC. The V call is TRBV12-3 or TRBV12-4, the J call TRBJ1-2; 7 bases align to TRBD1. V dropped 6 bases and J dropped 0; count of bases not matched to a gene: 10. The CDR3 spans 16 residues.

The chain couples TRBV7-9 to TRBJ2-7; no firm D call. V lost 3 bases, J lost 7 bases, and 13 bases lay in between. CDR1 is SEHNR and CDR2 is FQNEAQ in the germline V gene (reference sequence). CDR3 length equals 13 residues. The CDR3 DNA is TGTGCCAGCAGCTTCCCTACTGCAAGTGAGCAGTACGTC. Amino acids: CASSFPTASEQYV.

This clonotype occurred many times. The chain recombines TRBV12-5 with TRBJ2-5; D is undetermined. Germline V gene lookup returns CDR1 LGHNT and CDR2 FRNRAP. Trimming left V 6 bases short and J 6 bases short, with 14 bases between. The CDR3 is 13 residues long. The CDR3 region has the DNA TGTGCTAGTGGCGCGGACCACGGAAAGACCCAGTACTTC. Translation gives CASGADHGKTQYF. Full variable domain (rest looked up from reference TRBV12-5 and TRBJ2-5): DARVTQTPRHKVTEMGQEVTMRCQPILGHNTVFWYRQTMMQGLELLAYFRNRAPLDDSGMPKDRFSAEMPDATLATLKIQPSEPRDSAVYFCASGADHGKTQYFGPGTRLLVL.

The sample holds many counts of this clonotype. The V gene is TRBV7-2, the J gene TRBJ2-7; D not certain. CDR3 length: 14 residues. Germline CDR1 reads SGHTA; CDR2 reads FQGNSA. The V end was cut by 8 bases, the J end by 2 bases, with 16 bases between. The CDR3: CASPHGAQTYEQYF. The CDR3 nucleotides are TGTGCCAGCCCCCACGGCGCGCAGACCTACGAGCAGTACTTC.

This clonotype was counted only a few times. In nucleotides, the CDR3 is TGTGCCAGCAGCCCTCGGACTAGCGGGAGTGATACGCAGTATTTT. Translation: CASSPRTSGSDTQYF. The gene calls are TRBV11-3 and TRBJ2-3; 13 bases agree with TRBD2. This CDR3 region has 15 residues. Per germline, CDR1 SGHNT and CDR2 YENEEA. V lost 5 bases, J lost 6 bases, and 5 bases stayed unmatched.

V gene TRBV11-2 combines with J gene TRBJ2-3, with 9 positions matching TRBD1. This CDR3 region has 17 residues. The V gene's germline CDR1 is SGHAT and CDR2 FQNNGV. V dropped 3 bases and J dropped 5; count of bases not matched to a gene: 12. The CDR3 sequence: CASSFQGPGQGVDTQYF. DNA for the CDR3: TGTGCCAGCAGCTTCCAGGGGCCGGGACAGGGAGTAGATACGCAGTATTTT.